This T cell receptor (beta chain) was sequenced during a study of blood T cell repertoires in COVID-19. The overall study: T cells, B-cell-depleted T cells, or PBMCs supplied cDNA or gDNA.

Participants had their cohort set by participant-reported clinical history. Germline assignment: CDR1 MDHEN and CDR2 SYDVKM. This CDR3 comprises 15 residues. Trimming cost V 6 bases and J 2 bases, with 13 bases left between them. As originally analysed: Amplifying reference gene primers gave estimates of nucleated cell counts. Produced via immunoSEQ multiplex PCR; TCRdb's table is partial and in-frame only. The DNA gave D and trimming, while V, J and clone size come from that table. The repertoire holds about 210,000 clones, under 90% seen once, with 8.5% to 10% in the top ten. The chain links TRBV28 to TRBJ2-2; TRBD1 might be the D (7 bases). The TCR originated in a woman in her fifties or sixties with acute COVID-19. The sequenced material came from PBMCs or T cells enriched from blood (not recorded which). This chain's CDR3 is CASRGGQLNTGELFF. Here the CDR3 DNA reads TGTGCCAGCAGGGGGGGACAGCTCAACACCGGGGAGCTGTTTTTT.